This entry concerns a single T cell receptor beta chain. Germline V CDR1 and CDR2: ENHRY, SYGVKD. This CDR3 comprises 12 residues. Trimming took off 10 bases at V and 0 bases at J, with 8 bases between the two ends. The data were obtained in a study of blood T cells in healthy people across ages. With a J-beta primer mix and a sample-barcoded 5' primer, a second PCR ran roughly 6 to 11 cycles. TCRdb reprocessed the 5' RACE reads via MiXCR and lists one record per CDR3 protein. Among around 800,000 distinct CDR3 sequences listed, less than 70% were seen once. Material: blood. The V and J genes are TRBV10-3 and TRBJ2-3; D tentatively reads TRBD1 or TRBD2 (6 bases each). The clonotype comes from a man of 80 years or more in good health. CDR3 amino acids: CATGASTDTQYF. CDR3 coding DNA: TGTGCCACGGGGGCCAGCACAGATACGCAGTATTTT.